This T cell receptor beta chain emerged from a study of T cells in Graves' hyperthyroidism and ophthalmopathy. Notes on the study in general: Ophthalmopathy onset followed model prediction by a median approximately 5.9 months. Appearing also in blood were most of the thyroid clonotypes expanded above 0.001.

RNA transcripts gave rise to amplified TCR beta CDR3 regions. A set of HTBI primers served as the primers for a first-round RT-PCR of the TCR CDR3. TCRdb called the multiplex PCR reads again in MiXCR, with one record for every CDR3 protein. Of about 290,000 distinct CDR3 sequences listed, 15% to 20% were seen once; the top ten hold roughly 31%. This clonotype has ten or more counts. Its antigen remains unknown. The study left out patients who had uncontrolled infection, other autoimmune disease, pregnancy or lactation. This TCR derives from a man aged 25 to 40 with Graves' hyperthyroidism. Sequencing was done on a sample of blood.

Written as DNA, the CDR3 is TGTGCCAGCAGCCTTTGGACAGGGGGGACTGAAGCTTTCTTT. This gives the protein CASSLWTGGTEAFF. The chain combines TRBV5-5 with TRBJ1-1; 10 nucleotides match TRBD1. CDR3 size: 14 residues. The V gene's germline CDR1 is SGHKS and CDR2 YYEKEE (reference sequence). V was pared by 4 bases and J by 5 bases, with 5 bases of the junction left unmatched.